This TCR beta chain came from a study of cytomegalovirus exposure and HLA in healthy donors. This CDR3 region has 14 residues. The V and J ends lost 5 bases and 6 bases respectively, with 15 bases between them. Per germline, CDR1 SGHTA and CDR2 FQGNSA. Points from the study as a whole: As a later analysis revealed, the rate of TCR association differed by HLA locus, with DRB1 most and HLA-C fewest.

For this clone: Its antigen is still unknown.

Primers: 60 Vbeta forward and 13 Jbeta reverse. Measured with immunoSEQ multiplex PCR; TCRdb has only the in-frame clones, and not every one. The sample shows under 200,000 clones, over 75% of them seen only once. This sequence was found in a man aged 50-59 years in good health and CMV-seronegative. The chain employs TRBV7-2 and TRBJ2-3; a possible D gene is TRBD1 (6 bases). Sequenced sample: PBMCs. DNA for the CDR3: TGTGCCAGCAGCGTCACTTCAAGGGGGGATACGCAGTATTTT. This gives the protein CASSVTSRGDTQYF.